This T cell receptor (beta chain) was identified in a study of vaccination effects on CD4 cells after COVID-19. Overall study context: The second dose preceded post-vaccine samples by a median of 72 days.

Culturing for 10 days preceded CD4+ T cell isolation. Everyone in the study got two shots of either the BNT162b2 or mRNA-1273 vaccine. Nucleocapsid antibodies stayed negative before and after vaccination, showing no earlier SARS-CoV-2 infection. At days 3 and 7, half of the medium was exchanged for IL-2 medium. In regard to this clone: Antigen specificity is unknown.

CDR1 and CDR2 (germline): SGHRS, YFSETQ. The CDR3 length is 14 residues. The trim removed 2 bases at V and 1 base at J, leaving 1 base unmatched. Libraries were prepared by immunoSEQ multiplex PCR; TCRdb keeps only in-frame clonotypes and omits some of them. This repertoire shows 50,000 to 60,000 clones, about four fifths found once; its top ten account for about 4.6%. Study findings and constraints: Clones of infection and vaccine origin contracted markedly late after vaccination.

Here the sequenced sample was CD4+ T cells from PBMCs cultured without peptide, taken after COVID-19 vaccination. This TCR was recovered from a human donor who received a COVID-19 vaccine. V is TRBV5-1 and J is TRBJ1-2; TRBD1 aligns across 8 bases. The CDR3 DNA sequence: TGCGCCAGCAGCTTCAGGGGGCTTAACTATGGCTACACCTTC. Translation: CASSFRGLNYGYTF.